The sequence of this TCR beta chain was determined in a study of cytomegalovirus exposure and HLA in healthy donors. PCR primers comprised 60 Vbeta and 13 Jbeta primers. Only in-frame clones appear in the TCRdb table, and some are missing; sequencing was by immunoSEQ multiplex PCR. This table has about 150,000 clones, about 80% appearing once. The TCR comes from a middle-aged man in good health and CMV-seropositive. The sequenced material came from PBMCs.

The CDR3 loop is CASSLREWTEAFF. The CDR3 bases are TGCGCCAGCAGCTTACGTGAGTGGACTGAAGCTTTCTTT. The chain couples TRBV5-1 to TRBJ1-1, with no clear D. This CDR3 is built from 13 residues. Trimming removed 2 bases from V and 5 bases from J, with 10 bases in between. Looked up from germline, CDR1 is SGHRS and CDR2 is YFSETQ.